The present T cell receptor beta chain was sequenced within a study of post-analysis software for immune sequencing data. Study observations and caveats: Compared with controls, patients had more of about 5 TRBV segments, including TRBV5-6, TRBV5-1 and TRBV20-1.

Built from TCR beta cDNA, the libraries had unique molecular identifiers in them. TCRdb fed the PCR reads into MiXCR, producing one record per CDR3 protein. The data show 820,000 or so distinct CDR3 sequences, with approximately 57% seen just once and roughly 4.4% held by the top ten. Germline CDR1 MNHEY, CDR2 SMNVEV (reference sequence). This CDR3 contains 13 residues. Trimming removed 5 bases at V and 7 bases at J, with 14 bases between. A note on this clonotype: Its antigen is currently unknown.

The TCR comes from a girl under 18 with multiple sclerosis. The rearrangement uses TRBV27 and TRBJ1-2; no reliable D call. Sequencing was performed on blood. The CDR3 spells CASSLDELSGYTF. As DNA, the CDR3 is TGTGCCAGCAGTCTCGACGAGCTAAGTGGCTACACCTTC.